This T cell receptor beta chain was profiled in a study of CD8+ T cells in alopecia areata. Whole-study findings and limits: Sharing of TCRs across patients appeared less clear than in mice, possibly for HLA-related reasons. Scalp clonality and expanded CD8+ clones among the top 100 showed significant decreases with tofacitinib.

Following extraction, RNA underwent reverse transcription to cDNA, which served as the sequencing template. Clones were sequenced by immunoSEQ multiplex PCR, and TCRdb holds only the in-frame ones, with some missing. The repertoire holds under 200,000 clones, with 60% as singletons. Germline CDR1 is SEHNR and CDR2 is FQNEAQ (reference sequence). V was clipped by 0 bases and J by 3 bases; unmatched bases: 1. This CDR3 has 14 residues. A word on this clone: Its target is not known.

The treatment: oral pan-JAK inhibitor, 5-10 mg twice daily. Those with alopecia areata gave lesional scalp punch biopsies and peripheral blood. Sequences were derived from CD4+ T cells sorted from blood, sampled at week 24, from a patient treated with tofacitinib. This TCR was sampled from a human donor with alopecia areata. V gene TRBV7-9 combines with J gene TRBJ2-7, with TRBD1 matching over 8 bases. CDR3 nucleotides: TGTGCCAGCAGCTTAGCTGGACAGGGCTACGAGCAGTACTTC. Amino acids: CASSLAGQGYEQYF.